These T cell receptor beta chains were read from a single sample in a study of cytomegalovirus exposure and HLA in healthy donors. Sequenced by immunoSEQ multiplex PCR; TCRdb stores in-frame clones only, minus some. The top ten hold more than 4% of the sample, which has about 190,000 clones, roughly 77% seen once. Sequenced: PBMCs. Source of these receptors: a man aged 30 to 45 in good health and CMV-seropositive. The CDR3 runs from the conserved cysteine through the conserved F or W. Each record gives: CDR3 protein, J gene, V gene, clone size. A row's size may be missing; if present it is once, few, many or a size class.

cdr3_aa: CASTIAGINEQFF; j_call: TRBJ2-1; v_call: TRBV19; clone_size: .
cdr3_aa: CAISEYQGQFF; j_call: TRBJ2-1; v_call: TRBV10-3; clone_size: .
cdr3_aa: CSVRRGQETQYF; j_call: TRBJ2-5; v_call: TRBV29-1; clone_size: .
cdr3_aa: CASSLGNGYEQYF; j_call: TRBJ2-7; v_call: TRBV5-1; clone_size: .
cdr3_aa: CASSLKAGTSGRTDTQYF; j_call: TRBJ2-3; v_call: TRBV7-3; clone_size: .
cdr3_aa: CAISESGGSNQPQHF; j_call: TRBJ1-5; v_call: TRBV10-3; clone_size: .
cdr3_aa: CASRAKGARAYEQYF; j_call: TRBJ2-7; v_call: TRBV27; clone_size: .
cdr3_aa: CASSPGFQSEQYF; j_call: TRBJ2-7; v_call: TRBV13; clone_size: .
cdr3_aa: CASSLGGQGIGQPQHF; j_call: TRBJ1-5; v_call: TRBV7-2; clone_size: once
cdr3_aa: CASSLLGDSNQPQHF; j_call: TRBJ1-5; v_call: TRBV5-8; clone_size: .
cdr3_aa: CASSTATGVSGNTIYF; j_call: TRBJ1-3; v_call: TRBV18; clone_size: few
cdr3_aa: CASSLVGTSLQETQYF; j_call: TRBJ2-5; v_call: TRBV7-2; clone_size: .
cdr3_aa: CASRGLAGGPGYEQYF; j_call: TRBJ2-7; v_call: TRBV28; clone_size: .
cdr3_aa: CASSQEYHLAYEQYF; j_call: TRBJ2-7; v_call: TRBV4-3; clone_size: .
cdr3_aa: CASSLSGEDTQYF; j_call: TRBJ2-3; v_call: TRBV27; clone_size: few
cdr3_aa: CASSLGSAGWASEAFF; j_call: TRBJ1-1; v_call: TRBV7-8; clone_size: .
cdr3_aa: CASSRWDRVKETQYF; j_call: TRBJ2-5; v_call: TRBV9; clone_size: once
cdr3_aa: CATSRGRGETQYF; j_call: TRBJ2-5; v_call: TRBV15; clone_size: .
cdr3_aa: CASRGGGSYEQYF; j_call: TRBJ2-7; v_call: TRBV6-5; clone_size: .
cdr3_aa: CASNDRGQGTDTQYF; j_call: TRBJ2-3; v_call: TRBV7-2; clone_size: .
cdr3_aa: CASSSMAGTEAFF; j_call: TRBJ1-1; v_call: TRBV28; clone_size: .
cdr3_aa: CASSGTVGTDTQYF; j_call: TRBJ2-3; v_call: TRBV9; clone_size: .
cdr3_aa: CAISEGDRGFTDTQYF; j_call: TRBJ2-3; v_call: TRBV10-3; clone_size: .
cdr3_aa: CASSRTPSNTEAFF; j_call: TRBJ1-1; v_call: TRBV7-6; clone_size: few
cdr3_aa: CASSLEAGPYGYTF; j_call: TRBJ1-2; v_call: TRBV7-2; clone_size: .
cdr3_aa: CASSLGTGGSGELFF; j_call: TRBJ2-2; v_call: TRBV7-2; clone_size: .
cdr3_aa: CASSISGTGASEQYF; j_call: TRBJ2-7; v_call: TRBV19; clone_size: .
cdr3_aa: CASSAGGNEQFF; j_call: TRBJ2-1; v_call: TRBV7-9; clone_size: .
cdr3_aa: CARPTGTGGFQETQYF; j_call: TRBJ2-5; v_call: TRBV25-1; clone_size: .